Sequencing of this T cell receptor beta chain was carried out in a study of blood T cells in healthy people across ages. Findings of the study overall: Older age coincided with a roughly linear decline in TCR beta diversity per million T cells.

This clonotype occurred a few times. As yet, its antigen is unknown. V lost 0 bases and J lost 2; bases outside the gene matches: 5. The CDR3 contains 16 residues. From germline, CDR1 is MGHRA and CDR2 YSYEKL. The second PCR ran about 6 to 12 cycles with a sample-barcoded 5' primer and J-beta primers. Every cDNA molecule bore a tag from a template-switch adaptor containing 12 random nucleotides. Each CDR3 protein is one row after TCRdb ran MiXCR on the 5' RACE reads. The profile shows 1.5 million to 2 million distinct CDR3 sequences, about 39% of them singletons. The sequencing sample was made of blood. This rearrangement joins TRBV4-1 to TRBJ2-7, with 9 bases fitting TRBD2. The TCR originated in a human donor in good health. CDR3 loop: CASSQDPSGMPYEQYF. The DNA for the CDR3 is TGCGCCAGCAGCCAAGATCCTAGCGGGATGCCCTACGAGCAGTACTTC.